This TCR beta chain was identified during a study of cytomegalovirus exposure and HLA in healthy donors. The CDR3 is made up of 13 amino acids. V was cut by 6 bases and J by 2 bases, with 11 bases left in between. CDR1 and CDR2 (germline): SNHLY, FYNNEI. This PCR relied on a set of 60 Vbeta primers and 13 Jbeta primers. The repertoire was sequenced with immunoSEQ multiplex PCR; TCRdb's copy has only in-frame clones and lacks some. The sample lists 95,000 to 110,000 clones; 74% were seen once. The gene calls are TRBV2 and TRBJ2-7; weak D call: TRBD1 (5 bases). This sequence was found in a woman in her thirties or forties in good health and CMV-seropositive. Sequenced: PBMCs. The CDR3 coding sequence is TGTGCCAGCAGAGAGACAGTTACCTACGAGCAGTACTTC. Encoded protein: CASRETVTYEQYF.